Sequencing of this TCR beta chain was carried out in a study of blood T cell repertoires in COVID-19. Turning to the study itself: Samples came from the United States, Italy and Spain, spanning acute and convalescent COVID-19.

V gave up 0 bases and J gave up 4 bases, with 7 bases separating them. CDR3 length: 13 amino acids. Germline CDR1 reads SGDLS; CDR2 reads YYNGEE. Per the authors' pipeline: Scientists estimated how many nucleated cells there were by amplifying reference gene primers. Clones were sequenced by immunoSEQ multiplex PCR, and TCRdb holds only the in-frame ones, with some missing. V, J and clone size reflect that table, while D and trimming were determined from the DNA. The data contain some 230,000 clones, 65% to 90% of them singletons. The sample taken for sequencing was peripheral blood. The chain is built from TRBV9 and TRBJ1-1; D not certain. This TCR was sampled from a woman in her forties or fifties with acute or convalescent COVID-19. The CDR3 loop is CASSVVTSTEAFF. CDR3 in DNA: TGTGCCAGCAGCGTAGTTACGAGCACTGAAGCTTTCTTT.